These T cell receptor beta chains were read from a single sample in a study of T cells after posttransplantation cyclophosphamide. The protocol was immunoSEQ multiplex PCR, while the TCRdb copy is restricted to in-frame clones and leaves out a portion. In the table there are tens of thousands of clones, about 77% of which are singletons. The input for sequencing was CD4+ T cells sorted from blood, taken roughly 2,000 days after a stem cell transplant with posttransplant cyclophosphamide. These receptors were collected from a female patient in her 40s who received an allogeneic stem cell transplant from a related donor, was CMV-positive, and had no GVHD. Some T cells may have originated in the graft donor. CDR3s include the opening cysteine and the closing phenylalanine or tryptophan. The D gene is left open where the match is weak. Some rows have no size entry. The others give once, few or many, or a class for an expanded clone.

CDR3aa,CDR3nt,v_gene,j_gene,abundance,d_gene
CSVEVQKFNTEAFF,TGCAGCGTTGAAGTACAGAAGTTTAACACTGAAGCTTTCTTT,TRBV29-1,TRBJ1-1,NA,NA
CASSFFRQGAPDTQYF,TGTGCCAGCAGTTTCTTTCGACAGGGGGCGCCCGATACGCAGTATTTT,TRBV27,TRBJ2-3,NA,TRBD1
CASSLDRMNTEAFF,TGTGCCAGTAGTTTGGACAGAATGAACACTGAAGCTTTCTTT,TRBV19,TRBJ1-1,few,NA
CASSSRPEEQFF,TGTGCCAGCAGCTCCCGCCCCGAGGAGCAGTTCTTC,TRBV12-1,TRBJ2-1,NA,NA
CASSKDGTGGGHGYTF,TGTGCCAGCAGCAAAGACGGGACAGGGGGCGGTCATGGCTACACCTTC,TRBV7-9,TRBJ1-2,NA,TRBD1
CASSLAGDQETQYF,TGTGCCAGCAGTCTAGCGGGGGACCAAGAGACCCAGTACTTC,TRBV7-3,TRBJ2-5,NA,TRBD2
CASSLVSRGVEQFF,TGTGCCAGCAGCTTAGTCTCCAGGGGAGTAGAGCAGTTCTTC,TRBV7-9,TRBJ2-1,NA,NA
CASSLLGQTNTEAFF,TGTGCCAGCAGCTTATTGGGACAGACGAACACTGAAGCTTTCTTT,TRBV7-2,TRBJ1-1,NA,TRBD1
CASSFGGQETQYF,TGTGCTAGCAGCTTCGGGGGACAAGAGACCCAGTACTTC,TRBV7-7,TRBJ2-5,NA,NA
CASSIETGMYEQYF,TGTGCCAGTAGTATAGAGACAGGAATGTACGAGCAGTACTTC,TRBV19,TRBJ2-7,NA,NA
CASSVQLGRGNEQFF,TGTGCCAGCAGTGTCCAACTCGGCCGGGGCAATGAGCAGTTCTTC,TRBV6-4,TRBJ2-1,NA,NA